Following are 15 T cell receptor beta chains from one sample sequenced in a study of T cell repertoires in cytomegalovirus infection. TCRdb passed the reads through MiXCR, listing each CDR3 protein once. Of fewer than 350,000 distinct CDR3 sequences in the sample, approximately 32% were seen once. The antigens of these receptors remain unknown. The material sequenced was cultured PBMCs, taken from culture after CMV antigen stimulation. Receptor source: a human donor in good health (CMV status not recorded). Some clones in this sample may be carry-over from other donors' samples.

There are a few counts of this clonotype. The V gene is TRBV10-3, the J gene TRBJ1-2; D gene uncertain. Trimming shortened V by 3 bases and J by 4 bases, and 15 bases separated the two germline ends. The CDR3 sequence is 15 residues long. Per the germline V gene, CDR1 is ENHRY and CDR2 is SYGVKD. This CDR3 is CAISDPDGGIYGYTF. The CDR3 bases are TGTGCCATCAGTGACCCGGACGGTGGAATCTATGGCTACACCTTC.

Worth noting for this clonotype: A much larger clone differs from this one at a single base, so this may be a read error. The chain couples TRBV6-1 to TRBJ2-1, with D tentatively TRBD2 (5 bases). Per the germline V gene, CDR1 is MNHNS and CDR2 is SASEGT. CDR3 length: 14 amino acids. CDR3 sequence: CASSEADYLHEQSF. In nucleotides, the CDR3 is TGTGCCAGCAGTGAAGCTGACTACCTTCATGAGCAGTCCTTC.

V gene TRBV7-2 combines with J gene TRBJ1-1; maybe TRBD1 (5 bases). From germline, CDR1 is SGHTA and CDR2 FQGNSA. Trimming cost V 5 bases and J 1 base, with 11 bases left between them. The length of the CDR3 is 14 residues. The CDR3 sequence: CASSPQGENTEAFF. Written as DNA, the CDR3 is TGTGCCAGCAGCCCTCAAGGGGAGAACACTGAAGCTTTCTTT.

CDR3 loop: CAISRELGTEAFF. The CDR3 bases are TGTGCCATCAGCCGAGAACTAGGTACCGAAGCTTTCTTT. The V and J genes are TRBV10-3 and TRBJ1-1; D is unclear. V was shortened by 6 bases and J by 8 bases, with 16 bases between the two germline ends. CDR1 is ENHRY and CDR2 is SYGVKD in the germline V gene. This CDR3 has 13 residues.

The chain links TRBV19 to TRBJ2-1, with D possibly being TRBD2 (5 bases). Per the germline V gene, CDR1 is LNHDA and CDR2 is SQIVND (reference sequence). Trimming shortened V by 5 bases and J by 8 bases, and 16 bases separated the two germline ends. The CDR3 is 14 amino acids. The CDR3 sequence: CASSLLDGDHEQFF. The CDR3 DNA reads as TGTGCCAGTAGTTTACTCGACGGGGATCATGAGCAGTTCTTC.

The J gene is TRBJ2-7, the V gene TRBV12-3 or TRBV12-4; 7 nucleotides agree with TRBD1. The CDR3 has 14 amino acids. J was trimmed by 5 bases and V by 3 bases; bases with no gene match: 7. CDR3 protein: CASSLGQLVHEQYF. DNA of the CDR3: TGTGCCAGCAGTTTGGGACAGTTAGTCCACGAGCAGTACTTC.

This chain links TRBV18 with TRBJ1-6, with D perhaps matching TRBD1 (5 bases). Trimming left V 3 bases short and J 5 bases short, with 11 bases between. CDR1 KGHSH and CDR2 LQKENI come from the germline V gene. The length of the CDR3 is 15 residues. The CDR3 region has the DNA TGTGCCAGCTCACCTGCACCCAGGGATAATTCACCCCTCCACTTT. Protein product: CASSPAPRDNSPLHF.

The chain joins TRBV6-1 to TRBJ2-6; D possibly corresponds to TRBD1 (6 bases). V was clipped by 8 bases and J by 4 bases, with 15 bases between them. CDR1 and CDR2 from the germline V gene are MNHNS and SASEGT. The CDR3 loop spans 15 amino acids. The CDR3: CASCLQGSGANVLTF. The CDR3 DNA reads TGTGCCAGCTGCCTTCAGGGGTCAGGGGCCAACGTCCTGACTTTC.

V and J are TRBV2 and TRBJ2-2; a weak D match, TRBD1 (5 bases). Germline loops: CDR1 SNHLY, CDR2 FYNNEI. V dropped 6 bases and J dropped 0 bases, with 11 bases sitting between them. This CDR3 has 15 residues. The CDR3 nucleotides are TGTGCCAGCAGGAAGGGCAGGGCGAACACCGGGGAGCTGTTTTTT. It codes for CASRKGRANTGELFF. Variable domain in full (rest from reference TRBV2 and TRBJ2-2): EPEVTQTPSHQVTQMGQEVILRCVPISNHLYFYWYRQILGQKVEFLVSFYNNEISEKSEIFDDQFSVERPDGSNFTLKIRSTKLEDSAMYFCASRKGRANTGELFFGEGSRLTVL.

This clonotype has at least ten counts. For the CDR3, the DNA is TGTGCCAGCTCACCTTCGGACAGGAACACCGGGGAGCTGTTTTTT. Encoded protein: CASSPSDRNTGELFF. The V call is TRBV7-9, the J call TRBJ2-2, with a possible D match to TRBD1 (6 bases). The V gene's germline CDR1 is SEHNR and CDR2 FQNEAQ (reference sequence). V was cut by 8 bases and J by 1 base, with 14 bases left in between. The CDR3 totals 15 residues.

The V gene is TRBV7-3, the J gene TRBJ1-2, with TRBD1 identical over 11 bases. CDR1 and CDR2 (germline): SGHTA, FQGTGA. V dropped 4 bases and J dropped 3; count of bases not matched to a gene: 4. This CDR3 contains 15 residues. The CDR3 bases are TGTGCCAGCAGCTCCTGGGACAGGGGGGACTATGGCTACACCTTC. This gives the protein CASSSWDRGDYGYTF.

This clonotype was recorded at least ten times. CDR3 protein: CASSLAPGRLNTEAFF. In DNA, the CDR3 is TGTGCCAGCAGCTTAGCCCCGGGGAGGTTGAACACTGAAGCTTTCTTT. The V call is TRBV7-6, the J call TRBJ1-1; D gene unclear. The ends were cut back, 0 bases at V and 0 bases at J, with 11 bases in the middle. There are 16 residues in the CDR3. In germline, CDR1 is SGHVS, CDR2 FNYEAQ.

This clonotype was found a few times. V gene TRBV10-3 combines with J gene TRBJ2-1; TRBD1 matches 9 bases. V gave up 6 bases and J gave up 12 bases; unmatched junction bases: 24. CDR1 is ENHRY and CDR2 is SYGVKD in the germline V gene. The CDR3 is 18 residues long. CDR3 DNA sequence: TGTGCCATCAGCACCGGGACAGGGAGGCCTCCTGGGGTCGGGGGGCAGTTCTTC. This gives the protein CAISTGTGRPPGVGGQFF.

The table lists this clonotype with a few counts. The rearrangement uses TRBV2 and TRBJ1-1; D gene unclear. This CDR3 spans 12 amino acids. V was cut by 1 base and J by 3 bases, with 3 bases left in between. Germline CDR1 and CDR2: SNHLY and FYNNEI. The CDR3 sequence is CASSEEYTEAFF. CDR3 sequence (DNA): TGTGCCAGCAGTGAAGAATACACTGAAGCTTTCTTT.

This clonotype turned up a few times. V is TRBV7-2 and J is TRBJ1-5; TRBD1 aligns across 8 bases. CDR1 SGHTA and CDR2 FQGNSA come from the germline V gene. After removal of 1 base from V and 6 bases from J, the junction contained 5 bases not matched to a gene. This CDR3 region has 15 residues. The CDR3 DNA reads TGTGCCAGCAGCTTAGTGCAGGGGGCAAGTCAGCCCCAGCATTTT. Its protein product is CASSLVQGASQPQHF.